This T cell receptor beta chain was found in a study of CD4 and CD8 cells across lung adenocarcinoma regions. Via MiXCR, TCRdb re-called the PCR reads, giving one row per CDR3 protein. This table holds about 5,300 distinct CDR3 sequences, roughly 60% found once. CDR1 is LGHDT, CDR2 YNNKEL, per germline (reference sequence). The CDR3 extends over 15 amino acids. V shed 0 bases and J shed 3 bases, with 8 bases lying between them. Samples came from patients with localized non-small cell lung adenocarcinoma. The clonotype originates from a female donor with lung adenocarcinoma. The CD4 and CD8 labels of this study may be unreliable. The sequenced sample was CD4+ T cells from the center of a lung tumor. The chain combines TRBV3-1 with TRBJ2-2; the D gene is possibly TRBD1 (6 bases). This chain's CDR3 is CASSQDTGYTGELFF. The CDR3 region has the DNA TGTGCCAGCAGCCAAGATACAGGGTACACCGGGGAGCTGTTTTTT.